This T cell receptor beta chain appears in the sequencing data of a study of shared clonotypes between healthy human individuals. Study results and caveats: Shared across a few donors were around 5% of the naive CD4 clonotypes.

Splitting of each subset's genomic DNA was done evenly across several immunoSEQ plates. Sequenced by immunoSEQ multiplex PCR; TCRdb stores in-frame clones only, minus some. Here the sample spans over a million clones, around 76% being singletons. Turning to this clone: Its antigen remains unidentified.

This CDR3 region has 17 residues. Germline loops: CDR1 SGHDT, CDR2 YYEEEE. V lost 2 bases to trimming and J lost 10 bases; unmatched junction nucleotides: 14. The V and J genes are TRBV5-6 and TRBJ1-6; TRBD1 agrees at 8 bases. Sequenced input: memory CD4+ T cells sorted from blood. Described subset: CD45RA-negative fraction. The TCR was taken from a man between 18 and 35 years old in good health. CDR3 DNA sequence: TGTGCCAGCAGCTTCCGCTGGGGACAGGTTTTTAAGTCACCCCTCCACTTT. Protein product: CASSFRWGQVFKSPLHF.